These 22 T cell receptor beta chains share one sample of origin, sequenced in a study of cytomegalovirus exposure and HLA in healthy donors. Amplification used 60 Vbeta primers and 13 Jbeta primers. Method: immunoSEQ multiplex PCR; TCRdb's copy keeps in-frame clones and lacks some. This sample carries approximately 150,000 clones, approximately 71% of them seen once, and the ten largest clones take about 9.4%. The sample taken for sequencing was PBMCs. These receptor sequences come from a man aged 30 to 39 in good health and CMV-seropositive.

This chain uses TRBV6-5 with TRBJ1-4, with D perhaps matching TRBD1 (6 bases). V was clipped by 6 bases and J by 0 bases, with 11 bases between them. This CDR3 contains 15 residues. Germline values: CDR1 MNHEY, CDR2 SVGAGI. The chain's CDR3 is CASRRGQSTNEKLFF. CDR3 nucleotide sequence: TGTGCCAGCAGAAGGGGACAATCAACTAATGAAAAACTGTTTTTT.

The V gene is TRBV11-3, the J gene TRBJ1-1, with D hard to call. There are 13 residues in the CDR3. Deletions cut 3 bases from V and 1 base from J, with 6 bases between. CDR1 and CDR2 (germline): SGHNT, YENEEA. The chain's CDR3 is CASSLASNTEAFF. The CDR3 coding sequence is TGTGCCAGCAGCTTGGCATCGAACACTGAAGCTTTCTTT. The variable domain in full, completed from reference TRBV11-3 and TRBJ1-1, reads EAGVVQSPRYKIIEKKQPVAFWCNPISGHNTLYWYLQNLGQGPELLIRYENEEAVDDSQLPKDRFSAERLKGVDSTLKIQPAELGDSAVYLCASSLASNTEAFFGQGTRLTVV.

About this clone: Other DNA sequences in the same sample also yield this CDR3. J is TRBJ2-2 and V is TRBV6-6; TRBD1 matches 9 bases. CDR3 length: 15 residues. Germline V lookup: CDR1 MNHNY, CDR2 SVGAGI (reference sequence). V gave up 4 bases and J gave up 5 bases; unmatched junction bases: 5. CDR3 DNA sequence: TGTGCCAGCAGTTTTGGGACAGGGTTAACCGGGGAGCTGTTTTTT. Residues: CASSFGTGLTGELFF.

This sequence joins TRBV5-4 and TRBJ2-3; 7 nucleotides align to TRBD2. The CDR3 runs to 15 residues. J was trimmed by 6 bases and V by 0 bases; bases with no gene match: 7. Germline CDR1 reads SGHNT; CDR2 reads YYREEE (reference sequence). CDR3 protein: CASSLVGGRSDTQYF. CDR3 in DNA: TGTGCCAGCAGCTTGGTTGGCGGGAGATCTGATACGCAGTATTTT.

The chain links TRBV11-3 to TRBJ1-2; 7 positions match TRBD1. The germline gives CDR1 SGHNT, CDR2 YENEEA. V was clipped by 5 bases and J by 4 bases; unmatched bases: 1. The CDR3 has 12 residues. The CDR3 loop reads CASSQGGYGYTF. For the CDR3, the DNA is TGTGCCAGCAGCCAGGGGGGCTATGGCTACACCTTC.

The V gene is TRBV6-5, the J gene TRBJ2-7; 10 bases align to TRBD1. Germline CDR1 and CDR2: MNHEY and SVGAGI. The CDR3 runs 13 residues. Trimming at V came to 6 bases and at J to 5 bases, leaving 4 bases not matched to a gene. The CDR3 DNA sequence: TGTGCCAGCAGCCGGGACAGGGGTCACGAGCAGTACTTC. Its translation is CASSRDRGHEQYF.

The chain links TRBV5-1 to TRBJ1-2; D may be TRBD1 (5 bases). Germline V lookup: CDR1 SGHRS, CDR2 YFSETQ. The CDR3 has 13 amino acids. The V end was cut by 3 bases, the J end by 6 bases, with 12 bases between. The CDR3 DNA follows: TGCGCCAGCAGCTGGACCCCGGGGGATGGCTACACCTTC. Protein product: CASSWTPGDGYTF.

This clone occurred a few times. The rearrangement joins TRBV19 to TRBJ1-5; no reliable D call. The V and J ends lost 5 bases and 8 bases respectively, with 19 bases between them. The CDR3 runs 15 residues. Germline CDR1 and CDR2: LNHDA and SQIVND (reference sequence). CDR3 DNA sequence: TGTGCCAGTAGTTCTCCTACTCGGGGTCAAGAGCCCCAGCATTTT. This codes for CASSSPTRGQEPQHF.

This rearrangement joins TRBV7-9 to TRBJ2-1; possible D gene TRBD2, 6 bases. The CDR3 loop spans 15 amino acids. Looked up from germline, CDR1 is SEHNR and CDR2 is FQNEAQ (reference sequence). Deletions cut 6 bases from V and 7 bases from J, with 19 bases between. The CDR3 is CASRFRDSPINEQFF. The CDR3 DNA is TGTGCCAGCAGGTTTCGGGACTCCCCGATTAATGAGCAGTTCTTC.

The chain joins TRBV29-1 to TRBJ2-3; unclear D gene. V gave up 6 bases and J gave up 1 base, with 20 bases separating them. This CDR3 comprises 16 residues. Germline CDR1 reads SQVTM; CDR2 reads ANQGSEA. CDR3 loop: CSVAGWRYAGTDTQYF. In nucleotides, the CDR3 is TGCAGCGTCGCCGGTTGGCGGTATGCGGGCACAGATACGCAGTATTTT.

Concerning this clone itself: Germline and junction disagree at one end, which may indicate a read error. The chain couples TRBV7-9 to TRBJ1-1; D is ambiguous. This CDR3 comprises 13 residues. Germline lookup yields CDR1 SEHNR and CDR2 FQNEAQ (reference sequence). CDR3 sequence (DNA): TGTGCCAGCAGCTTAGATTCACGCACTGAAGCTTCCTTT. Translated, it gives CASSLDSRTEASF.

The chain employs TRBV5-6 and TRBJ2-5, with D unclear. This CDR3 has 13 amino acids. Germline CDR1 reads SGHDT; CDR2 reads YYEEEE. V shed 0 bases and J shed 4 bases, with 7 bases lying between them. Here the CDR3 DNA reads TGTGCCAGCAGCTTGGTGTTCGGAGAGACCCAGTACTTC. Encoded protein: CASSLVFGETQYF.

The chain carries TRBV2 and TRBJ2-7; TRBD2 matches 9 bases. Per germline, CDR1 SNHLY and CDR2 FYNNEI. V lost 5 bases, J lost 7 bases, and 9 bases stayed unmatched. The CDR3 has 14 amino acids. The CDR3 here is CASSRTSAMREQYF. The DNA of the CDR3 is TGTGCCAGCAGTCGGACTAGCGCTATGAGGGAGCAGTACTTC. Looking up the rest from reference TRBV2 and TRBJ2-7 gives the full variable domain: EPEVTQTPSHQVTQMGQEVILRCVPISNHLYFYWYRQILGQKVEFLVSFYNNEISEKSEIFDDQFSVERPDGSNFTLKIRSTKLEDSAMYFCASSRTSAMREQYFGPGTRLTVT.

The V gene is TRBV9, the J gene TRBJ2-7; no clear D. This CDR3 has 13 residues. CDR1 SGDLS and CDR2 YYNGEE come from the germline V gene. Trimming shortened V by 3 bases and J by 1 base, and 8 bases separated the two germline ends. This CDR3 is CASSAPRSYEQYF. The CDR3 DNA is TGTGCCAGCAGCGCACCCCGGTCCTACGAGCAGTACTTC.

As for this clone: The sample contains more than one DNA sequence encoding this CDR3. J is TRBJ2-7 and V is TRBV6-6; TRBD1 matches 9 bases. The V gene end was trimmed by 2 bases and the J gene end by 2 bases; junction bases not matched to a gene: 4. Per germline, CDR1 MNHNY and CDR2 SVGAGI (reference sequence). The CDR3 consists of 15 residues. This CDR3 reads CASSYLGTGTYEQYF. The CDR3, as DNA: TGTGCCAGCAGTTACCTGGGGACAGGGACCTACGAGCAGTACTTC.

A word on this clone: Distinct nucleotide sequences in the sample also encode this CDR3. This chain links TRBV5-1 with TRBJ2-5; no reliable D call. Trimming took off 0 bases at V and 2 bases at J, with 5 bases between the two ends. There are 13 residues in the CDR3. Germline V CDR1 and CDR2: SGHRS, YFSETQ. As DNA, the CDR3 is TGCGCCAGCAGCTTGGACTCGCAAGAGACCCAGTACTTC. Its protein is CASSLDSQETQYF.

The sample holds a few counts of this clone. This sequence joins TRBV29-1 and TRBJ2-1; TRBD2 matches at 8 bases. The CDR3 loop spans 13 amino acids. Germline assignment: CDR1 SQVTM and CDR2 ANQGSEA. V shed 8 bases and J 8 bases; nucleotides not matched to a gene: 11. The CDR3 spells CSLNLVAGYEQFF. The DNA for the CDR3 is TGCAGCCTCAATTTGGTAGCGGGGTATGAGCAGTTCTTC.

The rearrangement links TRBV29-1 to TRBJ2-2, with 7 bases matching TRBD1. This CDR3 contains 14 residues. The V segment lost 4 bases and the J segment 0 bases; nucleotides outside the gene matches: 2. CDR1 and CDR2 (germline): SQVTM, ANQGSEA. The CDR3 DNA sequence: TGCAGCGTTGTTGGGACAGCGAACACCGGGGAGCTGTTTTTT. Protein: CSVVGTANTGELFF.

In this sample, this clone turned up a few times. The rearrangement uses TRBV18 and TRBJ1-2; TRBD1 matches 8 bases. The CDR3 consists of 14 residues. V shed 4 bases, J shed 7 bases, and the junction held 8 bases outside the gene matches. In germline, CDR1 is KGHSH, CDR2 LQKENI. This chain's CDR3 is CASSQGQVRGGYTF. The CDR3 DNA sequence: TGTGCCAGCTCACAGGGACAGGTCCGGGGTGGCTACACCTTC.

This clone was seen a few times. The CDR3 loop is CASSRGRDTQYF. For the CDR3, the DNA is TGTGCCAGCAGTAGGGGTAGGGATACGCAGTATTTT. V usage is TRBV6-1 and J usage is TRBJ2-3; maybe TRBD1 (5 bases). Trimming removed 5 bases at V and 6 bases at J, with 9 bases between. Germline V gene data show CDR1 as MNHNS and CDR2 as SASEGT. The CDR3 runs to 12 residues.

CDR3 nucleotides: TGTGCCAGCAGCCAGACAGGGAAATACGAGCAGTACTTC. It specifies CASSQTGKYEQYF. This sequence joins TRBV5-5 and TRBJ2-7; 7 nucleotides agree with TRBD1. Trimming removed 4 bases from V and 4 bases from J; junction bases left unmatched: 5. CDR3 length equals 13 residues. Germline loops: CDR1 SGHKS, CDR2 YYEKEE (reference sequence).

The V gene is TRBV4-1, the J gene TRBJ1-6; TRBD1 is a possible D gene (5 bases). The CDR3 spans 13 residues. The germline CDR1 and CDR2 sequences are MGHRA and YSYEKL. The germline V and J ends were trimmed by 4 bases and 8 bases, with 9 bases remaining between them. CDR3 residues: CASSLQEDSPLHF. The DNA for the CDR3 is TGCGCCAGCAGCCTACAGGAAGATTCACCCCTCCACTTT.